This passage covers 5 T cell receptor beta chains from one sample sequenced in a study of shared clonotypes between healthy human individuals. Positively selected for CCR7, the CD45RO-negative cells used as naive CD8 cells excluded terminally differentiated effector memory CD45RA+ cells. TCRdb's copy holds only in-frame clones and misses some; the assay was immunoSEQ multiplex PCR. Of roughly 850,000 clones in the sample, 96% are singletons; the top ten hold less than 0.25%. Material: naive CD8+ T cells sorted from blood. These receptors all come from a man aged 30 to 39 in good health.

The chain joins TRBV28 to TRBJ2-7; the D is unclear. V dropped 4 bases and J dropped 2 bases, with 12 bases sitting between them. Per the germline V gene, CDR1 is MDHEN and CDR2 is SYDVKM. The CDR3 loop spans 14 amino acids. CDR3 sequence: CASSSLNSPYEQYF. In nucleotides, the CDR3 is TGTGCCAGCAGTTCCTTAAACAGTCCCTACGAGCAGTACTTC. The entire variable domain, with the rest obtained from reference TRBV28 and TRBJ2-7, is as follows: DVKVTQSSRYLVKRTGEKVFLECVQDMDHENMFWYRQDPGLGLRLIYFSYDVKMKEKGDIPEGYSVSREKKERFSLILESASTNQTSMYLCASSSLNSPYEQYFGPGTRLTVT.

This clone was observed once. The chain is built from TRBV10-3 and TRBJ2-1; TRBD1 agrees at 9 bases. J lost 3 bases, V lost 8 bases, and 5 bases had no gene match. CDR3 length: 14 amino acids. Germline lookup yields CDR1 ENHRY and CDR2 SYGVKD. As DNA, the CDR3 is TGTGCCATCTCGAGGGACAGGGACTACAATGAGCAGTTCTTC. It codes for CAISRDRDYNEQFF.

The chain is built from TRBV5-6 and TRBJ1-2, with 8 positions matching TRBD1. From germline, CDR1 is SGHDT and CDR2 YYEEEE. The trim removed 5 bases at V and 3 bases at J, leaving 9 bases unmatched. This CDR3 is 15 amino acids long. Here the CDR3 reads CASRGRGLGDYGYTF. Written as DNA, the CDR3 is TGTGCCAGCAGGGGCAGGGGGCTCGGAGACTATGGCTACACCTTC.

The chain recombines TRBV21-1 with TRBJ2-1. TRBV21-1 is classified as a pseudogene. The CDR3 spans 11 residues. The DNA of the CDR3 is TGTGCCAGTAAGCTGGTAGGTGAGCAGTTCTTC. Translation: CASKLVGEQFF.

A word on this clone: One end of the junction fails to match germline, which may point to a read error. The V and J genes are TRBV7-7 and TRBJ2-3; weak D call: TRBD1 (6 bases). The CDR3 has 15 amino acids. CDR1 is SSHAT, CDR2 FNYEAQ, per germline (reference sequence). CDR3 coding DNA: TGTGCTAGCAGCTTGGTAGGGGGTCAGGCAGATACGCAGTATTTT. As protein: CASSLVGGQADTQYF.